Below, 25 T cell receptor beta chains from the same sample are listed, as sequenced in a study of T cells in Graves' hyperthyroidism and ophthalmopathy. Using RNA transcripts as the source, TCR beta CDR3 regions were amplified. An initial round of RT-PCR targeting the TCR CDR3 relied on the HTBI primer set. TCRdb re-called the multiplex PCR reads with MiXCR, one entry per CDR3 protein. This sample has a few hundred thousand distinct CDR3 sequences, with around 21% found just once. Material: blood. The receptors shown here come from a man aged 18 to 29 with Graves' hyperthyroidism.

The chain combines TRBV28 with TRBJ1-1; TRBD1 agrees at 9 bases. CDR1 is MDHEN and CDR2 is SYDVKM in the germline V gene. This CDR3 comprises 15 residues. V was clipped by 5 bases and J by 6 bases; unmatched bases: 10. The CDR3 reads CASSLPTGGRAEAFF. The CDR3 coding sequence is TGTGCCAGCAGTCTACCGACAGGGGGACGGGCTGAAGCTTTCTTT.

This clonotype came up many times. J is TRBJ1-1 and V is TRBV20-1; D gene uncertain. The length of the CDR3 is 13 residues. The germline gives CDR1 DFQATT, CDR2 SNEGSKA (reference sequence). The V end was cut by 6 bases, the J end by 0 bases, with 11 bases between. The CDR3 loop reads CSARAGLNTEAFF. Here the CDR3 DNA reads TGCAGTGCCCGTGCAGGTCTGAACACTGAAGCTTTCTTT.

This clonotype was seen ten or more times. The chain carries TRBV11-1 and TRBJ2-2; TRBD2 matches 14 bases. The germline V gene has CDR1 SGHAT and CDR2 FQDESV (reference sequence). The V segment lost 5 bases and the J segment 4 bases; nucleotides outside the gene matches: 3. The CDR3 has 16 residues. The CDR3: CASSATSGGGTGELFF. The DNA for the CDR3 is TGTGCCAGCAGCGCGACTAGCGGGGGGGGCACCGGGGAGCTGTTTTTT.

The table lists this clonotype with a few counts. The V gene is TRBV4-1, the J gene TRBJ2-7; maybe TRBD1 (6 bases). This CDR3 comprises 16 residues. CDR1 and CDR2 from the germline V gene are MGHRA and YSYEKL. With 0 bases removed from V and 4 bases from J, the gap between germline ends came to 16 bases. Written as DNA, the CDR3 is TGCGCCAGCAGCCAAGACCCGGGACACCCGCTTTACGAGCAGTACTTC. This gives the protein CASSQDPGHPLYEQYF.

As concerns this clonotype: The junction departs from germline at one end; a sequencing error may be responsible. V usage is TRBV2 and J usage is TRBJ2-2; D call uncertain. CDR3 length equals 13 residues. The germline V gene encodes CDR1 SNHLY and CDR2 FYNNEI. This CDR3 is CAGSEGNTGELFF. As DNA, the CDR3 is TGTGCCGGCAGTGAAGGGAACACCGGGGAGCTGTTTTTT.

This chain links TRBV11-3 with TRBJ2-5; D gene unclear. This CDR3 is 14 amino acids long. Germline V gene sequence: CDR1 SGHNT, CDR2 YENEEA. V was shortened by 2 bases and J by 4 bases, with 11 bases between the two germline ends. The CDR3 DNA sequence: TGTGCCAGCAGCTTAATCGGACCCAGAGAGACCCAGTACTTC. As protein: CASSLIGPRETQYF.

This clonotype showed up just a few times. Mismatch with germline at one junction end may stem from a read error. The V gene is TRBV6-1, the J gene TRBJ1-1; TRBD1 agrees at 8 bases. The CDR3 runs to 15 residues. CDR1 MNHNS and CDR2 SASEGT come from the germline V gene. The CDR3 protein is CASSERGQGATEASF. In DNA, the CDR3 is TGTGCCAGCAGTGAAAGGGGGCAGGGGGCAACTGAAGCTTCCTTT.

The chain combines TRBV28 with TRBJ1-1; TRBD1 matches at 8 bases. The CDR3 contains 14 residues. The V and J ends lost 6 bases and 6 bases, in that order; junction bases with no gene match: 9. Looked up from germline, CDR1 is MDHEN and CDR2 is SYDVKM. CDR3 residues: CASRHQGARSEAFF. The CDR3 bases are TGTGCCAGCAGGCATCAGGGGGCGCGGTCTGAAGCTTTCTTT.

This clonotype has a count of ten or more. The genes are TRBV6-2 or TRBV6-3 and TRBJ2-5; TRBD2 is a possible D gene (6 bases). Trimming pared 1 base from V and 3 bases from J, leaving 9 bases between. The CDR3 totals 14 residues. The germline CDR1 and CDR2 sequences are MNHEY and SVGEGT. The CDR3 sequence is CASSYFGGEETQYF. The CDR3 bases are TGTGCCAGCAGTTACTTCGGGGGAGAAGAGACCCAGTACTTC.

The chain joins TRBV10-3 to TRBJ2-5, with 13 bases lining up with TRBD2. The length of the CDR3 is 16 residues. V was clipped by 8 bases and J by 6 bases; unmatched bases: 12. The germline CDR1 and CDR2 sequences are ENHRY and SYGVKD. The CDR3 bases are TGTGCCATCGCCGGGACTAGCGGGACCAGTGGAAAGACCCAGTACTTC. The encoded protein is CAIAGTSGTSGKTQYF.

The chain uses TRBV11-2 and TRBJ2-4; no clear D. This CDR3 comprises 15 residues. Germline assignment: CDR1 SGHAT and CDR2 FQNNGV. V was shortened by 5 bases and J by 3 bases, with 14 bases between the two germline ends. As DNA, the CDR3 is TGTGCCAGCAGCAGCGTGCGTGAAGTCAAAAACATTCAGTACTTC. Protein: CASSSVREVKNIQYF. Drawing the rest from reference TRBV11-2 and TRBJ2-4, the complete variable domain is EAGVAQSPRYKIIEKRQSVAFWCNPISGHATLYWYQQILGQGPKLLIQFQNNGVVDDSQLPKDRFSAERLKGVDSTLKIQPAKLEDSAVYLCASSSVREVKNIQYFGAGTRLSVL.

The chain couples TRBV6-1 to TRBJ1-2; D is possibly TRBD1 (5 bases). The germline V and J ends were trimmed by 2 bases and 2 bases, with 15 bases remaining between them. Germline V CDR1 and CDR2: MNHNS, SASEGT. This CDR3 comprises 16 residues. The CDR3 spells CASSEYRKGRNYGYTF. CDR3 in DNA: TGTGCCAGCAGTGAATATAGGAAGGGGCGAAACTATGGCTACACCTTC.

The V gene is TRBV19, the J gene TRBJ1-2; D is unclear. V was shortened by 4 bases and J by 5 bases, with 14 bases between the two germline ends. This CDR3 contains 14 residues. From germline, CDR1 is LNHDA and CDR2 SQIVND (reference sequence). The CDR3 loop is CASSTAQKLYGYTF. CDR3 nucleotides: TGTGCCAGTAGTACGGCTCAAAAGCTTTATGGCTACACCTTC.

This clonotype was seen at least ten times. The chain recombines TRBV28 with TRBJ2-7, with 10 bases aligning to TRBD1. The V gene's germline CDR1 is MDHEN and CDR2 SYDVKM. V dropped 8 bases and J dropped 5; count of bases not matched to a gene: 3. This CDR3 comprises 12 residues. The DNA for the CDR3 is TGTGCCAGCGGGGACAGGGGAGACGAGCAGTACTTC. This translates into CASGDRGDEQYF.

The chain is built from TRBV7-3 and TRBJ2-7; TRBD2 aligns across 11 bases. CDR3 length: 15 amino acids. The V gene end was trimmed by 4 bases and the J gene end by 5 bases; junction bases not matched to a gene: 7. CDR1 and CDR2 from the germline V gene are SGHTA and FQGTGA. The CDR3 reads CASSSRLAGLDEQYF. CDR3 sequence (DNA): TGTGCCAGCAGCTCGAGACTAGCGGGATTGGACGAGCAGTACTTC.

This clonotype has more than one count but fewer than ten. The chain employs TRBV18 and TRBJ2-6; 14 positions match TRBD2. V lost 3 bases and J lost 4; bases outside the gene matches: 2. CDR1 and CDR2 from the germline V gene are KGHSH and LQKENI. CDR3 size: 17 residues. CDR3 region: CASSPTSGGAGANVLTF. As DNA, the CDR3 is TGTGCCAGCTCACCGACTAGCGGGGGGGCCGGGGCCAACGTCCTGACTTTC.

This clonotype was detected ten times or more. A much larger clone sits a single nucleotide away, making a read error possible. This chain connects TRBV6-1 to TRBJ1-2; 9 bases match TRBD1. The trim removed 6 bases at V and 8 bases at J, leaving 7 bases unmatched. Looked up from germline, CDR1 is MNHNS and CDR2 is SASEGT. This CDR3 region has 13 residues. The DNA of the CDR3 is TGTGCCAGCAGGGGACAGGGAGGACACGGCTACACCTTC. This codes for CASRGQGGHGYTF.

The gene calls are TRBV6-2 or TRBV6-3 and TRBJ2-7, with D maybe TRBD1 (6 bases). This CDR3 is 15 amino acids long. The ends were cut back, 4 bases at V and 2 bases at J, with 15 bases in the middle. CDR1 is MNHEY and CDR2 is SVGEGT in the germline V gene. The DNA for the CDR3 is TGTGCCAGCAGTTTTGGGACACCGTCCACCTACGAGCAGTACTTC. Protein sequence: CASSFGTPSTYEQYF.

CDR3 region: CASSTGGIQYF. For the CDR3, the DNA is TGTGCCAGCAGTACAGGGGGCATTCAGTACTTC. The chain has TRBV3-1 and TRBJ2-4; 8 nucleotides match TRBD1. The CDR3 has 11 residues. Germline loops: CDR1 LGHDT, CDR2 YNNKEL (reference sequence). Trimming took 6 bases from V and 9 from J; bases not matched to a gene: 1.

At least ten counts were recorded for this clonotype. This sequence joins TRBV28 and TRBJ1-2; TRBD1 is a possible D gene (5 bases). This CDR3 region has 13 residues. Per germline, CDR1 MDHEN and CDR2 SYDVKM. V gave up 5 bases and J gave up 4 bases, with 11 bases separating them. The CDR3 nucleotides read TGTGCCAGCAGTCGGGGGACGGTCTATGGCTACACCTTC. It codes for CASSRGTVYGYTF.

This clonotype was detected many times. V and J are TRBV6-1 and TRBJ2-7, with D possibly being TRBD2 (6 bases). Germline CDR1 and CDR2: MNHNS and SASEGT. There are 15 residues in the CDR3. Trimming removed 4 bases from V and 7 bases from J, with 20 bases in between. The DNA of the CDR3 is TGTGCCAGCAGTGCGGACTTCGGGGGACCTGAGGAGCAGTACTTC. Amino acid sequence: CASSADFGGPEEQYF.

This clonotype was observed once. The chain combines TRBV5-1 with TRBJ2-7; 8 nucleotides line up with TRBD1. CDR1 SGHRS and CDR2 YFSETQ come from the germline V gene. The CDR3 totals 14 residues. Trimming took 4 bases from V and 3 from J; bases not matched to a gene: 6. The CDR3, as DNA: TGCGCCAGCAGCGGCATAACAGGGGGCTACGAGCAGTACTTC. Translating it yields CASSGITGGYEQYF.

The chain carries TRBV6-5 and TRBJ1-1; no definite D call. Deletions cut 0 bases from V and 1 base from J, with 12 bases between. CDR1 is MNHEY, CDR2 SVGAGI, per germline. CDR3 length equals 16 residues. CDR3 protein: CASSYSNGNSNTEAFF. DNA for the CDR3: TGTGCCAGCAGTTACTCGAACGGGAACTCGAACACTGAAGCTTTCTTT.

The rearrangement joins TRBV10-2 to TRBJ1-5, with D perhaps TRBD1 (5 bases). V dropped 6 bases and J dropped 2 bases, with 14 bases sitting between them. The CDR3 has 15 residues. Germline-derived CDR1 and CDR2 are WSHSY and SAAADI. CDR3 sequence reads: CASRARGLGNQPQHF. The CDR3 nucleotides are TGCGCCAGCAGAGCCCGGGGCCTGGGCAATCAGCCCCAGCATTTT.

Only one count was recorded for this clonotype. CDR3 DNA: TGTGCCAGCAGTTTAGCGCTTCTTAGGGACAGGAACACTGAAGCTTTCTTT. It is translated as CASSLALLRDRNTEAFF. The chain employs TRBV12-3 or TRBV12-4 and TRBJ1-1; TRBD1 agrees at 7 bases. The CDR3 contains 17 residues. Trimming at V came to 0 bases and at J to 1 base, leaving 8 bases not matched to a gene.